This T cell receptor (beta chain) was identified during a study of blood T cells in healthy people across ages. Whole-study findings and limits: Researchers deemed the diversity estimates from one million T cells underestimates.

With a J-beta primer mix and a sample-barcoded 5' primer, a second PCR ran 7 to 11 cycles. TCRdb redid the calling of the 5' RACE reads with MiXCR, one entry per CDR3 protein. The sample records over a million distinct CDR3 sequences, 42% being singletons. This CDR3 is built from 12 residues. The V gene's germline CDR1 is DFQATT and CDR2 SNEGSKA (reference sequence). V lost 5 bases and J 3 bases, leaving 7 bases between the germline ends. Healthy Caucasian individuals from Russia aged roughly 6 to 90 were enrolled as donors. On this clonotype itself: Its antigen is not identified.

The chain is built from TRBV20-1 and TRBJ2-2; D gene ambiguous. The origin of this receptor is a woman younger than 35 in good health. The sample consisted of blood. CDR3: CSAGPYTGELFF. CDR3 sequence (DNA): TGCAGTGCTGGACCCTACACCGGGGAGCTGTTTTTT.